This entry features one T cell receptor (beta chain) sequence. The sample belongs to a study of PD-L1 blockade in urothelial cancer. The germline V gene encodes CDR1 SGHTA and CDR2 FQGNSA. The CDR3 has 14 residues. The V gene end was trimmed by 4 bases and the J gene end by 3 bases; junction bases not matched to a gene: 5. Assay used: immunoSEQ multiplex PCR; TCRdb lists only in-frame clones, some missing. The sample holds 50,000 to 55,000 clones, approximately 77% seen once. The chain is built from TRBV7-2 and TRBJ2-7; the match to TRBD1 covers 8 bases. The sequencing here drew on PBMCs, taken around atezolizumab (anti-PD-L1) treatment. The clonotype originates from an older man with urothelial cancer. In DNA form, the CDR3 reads TGTGCCAGCAGCTGGGACAGGCGATACTACGAGCAGTACTTC. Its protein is CASSWDRRYYEQYF. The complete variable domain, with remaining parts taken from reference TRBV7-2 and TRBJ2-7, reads GAGVSQSPSNKVTEKGKDVELRCDPISGHTALYWYRQSLGQGLEFLIYFQGNSAPDKSGLPSDRFSAERTGGSVSTLTIQRTQQEDSAVYLCASSWDRRYYEQYFGPGTRLTVT.